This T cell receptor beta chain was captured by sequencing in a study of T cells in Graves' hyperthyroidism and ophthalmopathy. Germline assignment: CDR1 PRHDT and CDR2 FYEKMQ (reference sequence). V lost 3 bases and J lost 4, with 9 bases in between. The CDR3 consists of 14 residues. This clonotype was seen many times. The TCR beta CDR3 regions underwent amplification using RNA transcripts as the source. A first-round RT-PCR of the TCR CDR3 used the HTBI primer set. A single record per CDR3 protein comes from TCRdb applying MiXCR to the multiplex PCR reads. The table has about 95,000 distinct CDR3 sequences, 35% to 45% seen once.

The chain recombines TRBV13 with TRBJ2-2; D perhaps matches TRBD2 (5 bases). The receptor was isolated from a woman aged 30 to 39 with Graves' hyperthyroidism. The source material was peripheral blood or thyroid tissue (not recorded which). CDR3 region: CASSFLRGTGELFF. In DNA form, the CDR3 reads TGTGCCAGCAGCTTCCTCCGGGGCACCGGGGAGCTGTTTTTT.